Listed here are 26 T cell receptor beta chains from one sample, sequenced in a study of shared clonotypes between healthy human individuals. The method was immunoSEQ multiplex PCR; TCRdb's version includes in-frame clones alone and lacks a portion of them. The sample carries 2 million to 2.5 million clones, around 90% recorded once. The sample comprised naive CD4+ T cells from PBMCs. Subset in this sample: CD45RA+ positively selected. Source of these receptors: a man between 18 and 29 years old in good health. Some clones in this sample may be carry-over from other donors' samples.

The chain has TRBV30 and TRBJ2-7; 7 bases map to TRBD2. The CDR3 consists of 13 residues. CDR1 is GTSNPN, CDR2 SVGIG, per germline (reference sequence). V was pared by 4 bases and J by 7 bases, with 10 bases of the junction left unmatched. The CDR3 DNA follows: TGTGCCTGGACCCAGGGCGGGGGTGGAGAGCAGTACTTC. This gives the protein CAWTQGGGGEQYF.

This chain connects TRBV19 to TRBJ2-3; no clear D. The CDR3 covers 13 residues. Germline loops: CDR1 LNHDA, CDR2 SQIVND (reference sequence). The ends were cut back, 1 base at V and 5 bases at J, with 7 bases in the middle. The chain's CDR3 is CASSIGWGDTQYF. CDR3 coding DNA: TGTGCCAGTAGTATAGGATGGGGAGATACGCAGTATTTT.

The CDR3 DNA reads TGTGCCAGCAGTCCCCGACGAGGACTCACCTACGAGCAGTACTTC. It encodes CASSPRRGLTYEQYF. The V and J genes are TRBV27 and TRBJ2-7; a possible D gene is TRBD2 (5 bases). Per the germline V gene, CDR1 is MNHEY and CDR2 is SMNVEV (reference sequence). This CDR3 is built from 15 residues. Trimming took off 5 bases at V and 2 bases at J, with 16 bases between the two ends.

The rearrangement links TRBV28 to TRBJ1-5; D is unresolved. The CDR3 loop spans 12 amino acids. Trimming took 5 bases from V and 9 from J, leaving 11 bases between them. Germline-derived CDR1 and CDR2 are MDHEN and SYDVKM. CDR3 sequence reads: CASSKSAGPQHF. The CDR3 region has the DNA TGTGCCAGCAGTAAGTCAGCGGGGCCCCAGCATTTT.

The rearrangement joins TRBV7-7 to TRBJ2-3; the match to TRBD2 covers 7 bases. The CDR3 runs 15 residues. The V and J ends lost 1 base and 8 bases, in that order; junction bases with no gene match: 9. In germline, CDR1 is SSHAT, CDR2 FNYEAQ (reference sequence). The DNA for the CDR3 is TGTGCCAGCAGCTTAGAATCCAGCGGGACTGGTACGCAGTATTTT. It translates to CASSLESSGTGTQYF.

About this clone: The same CDR3 is also encoded by other DNA sequences in this sample. The rearrangement uses TRBV5-5 and TRBJ1-2, with D possibly TRBD1 on 5 matching bases. The CDR3 sequence is 14 residues long. The germline V gene has CDR1 SGHKS and CDR2 YYEKEE (reference sequence). V was pared by 2 bases and J by 2 bases, with 10 bases between. The DNA for the CDR3 is TGTGCCAGCAGCTTCGGGACCCTAAACTATGGCTACACCTTC. It yields the protein CASSFGTLNYGYTF.

This rearrangement joins TRBV28 to TRBJ2-2; D remains unclear. Deletions cut 6 bases from V and 10 bases from J, with 15 bases between. CDR1 MDHEN and CDR2 SYDVKM come from the germline V gene. This CDR3 contains 13 residues. Here the CDR3 reads CASRSTATSELFF. The DNA for the CDR3 is TGTGCCAGCAGATCCACCGCAACGTCGGAGCTGTTTTTT.

J is TRBJ2-7 and V is TRBV11-2; TRBD1 aligns across 11 bases. This CDR3 is 16 amino acids long. Per germline, CDR1 SGHAT and CDR2 FQNNGV. With V trimmed by 1 base and J by 2 bases, 4 bases remained unmatched. CDR3 sequence: CASSLGGTGGTYEQYF. The CDR3 nucleotides read TGTGCCAGCAGCTTAGGCGGGACAGGGGGGACCTACGAGCAGTACTTC.

The J gene is TRBJ1-1, the V gene TRBV20-1, with a weak D call TRBD1 (6 bases). The CDR3 has 11 residues. Trimming pared 6 bases from V and 10 bases from J, leaving 15 bases between. CDR1 and CDR2 from the germline V gene are DFQATT and SNEGSKA (reference sequence). The CDR3 here is CSARGGAGAFF. The CDR3 DNA sequence: TGCAGTGCCCGCGGGGGCGCAGGAGCTTTCTTT.

This clone was seen only once. The rearrangement links TRBV6-1 to TRBJ2-1; D is unclear. The CDR3 runs to 12 residues. Germline loops: CDR1 MNHNS, CDR2 SASEGT. Trimming left V 7 bases short and J 2 bases short, with 6 bases between. For the CDR3, the DNA is TGTGCCAGCACCCCTCCCTACAATGAGCAGTTCTTC. Translation: CASTPPYNEQFF.

The chain uses TRBV11-2 and TRBJ2-3, with TRBD2 matching over 9 bases. The CDR3 consists of 13 residues. Germline V lookup: CDR1 SGHAT, CDR2 FQNNGV. Losses at the gene ends were 6 bases for V and 6 bases for J; bases not matched to a gene: 4. The CDR3 DNA sequence: TGTGCCAGCAGACTAGCGGGTAGGGATACGCAGTATTTT. Amino acid sequence: CASRLAGRDTQYF.

The rearrangement joins TRBV7-2 to TRBJ2-3; no clear D. Germline V gene sequence: CDR1 SGHTA, CDR2 FQGNSA. Trimming removed 1 base from V and 1 base from J, with 12 bases in between. The CDR3 totals 16 residues. DNA of the CDR3: TGTGCCAGCAGCTTAGTAGGTTCGGCCGGCACAGATACGCAGTATTTT. This encodes CASSLVGSAGTDTQYF.

This clone was detected a few times. J is TRBJ1-2 and V is TRBV18, with TRBD1 matching 9 bases. The V gene's germline CDR1 is KGHSH and CDR2 LQKENI. The CDR3 is 13 residues long. Trimming cost V 4 bases and J 8 bases; bases outside gene matches: 5. Written as DNA, the CDR3 is TGTGCCAGCTCACTAGGGACAGGGAACGGCTACACCTTC. This translates into CASSLGTGNGYTF.

The chain recombines TRBV15 with TRBJ2-2; D ambiguous. The V gene lost 2 bases and the J gene lost 1 base, with 8 bases spanning the gap. Germline CDR1 is LNHNV and CDR2 is YYDKDF (reference sequence). The CDR3 is 15 amino acids. The CDR3 sequence is CATSRLPQNTGELFF. In DNA, the CDR3 is TGTGCCACCAGCAGACTGCCACAGAACACCGGGGAGCTGTTTTTT.

Here the CDR3 reads CASSSADRGGDYGYTF. CDR3 DNA: TGCGCCAGCAGCTCGGCGGACAGGGGTGGTGACTATGGCTACACCTTC. The chain employs TRBV5-1 and TRBJ1-2; TRBD1 agrees at 9 bases. CDR1 SGHRS and CDR2 YFSETQ come from the germline V gene. V gave up 3 bases and J gave up 3 bases; unmatched junction bases: 9. CDR3 length: 16 amino acids. Full variable domain (missing parts from reference TRBV5-1 and TRBJ1-2): KAGVTQTPRYLIKTRGQQVTLSCSPISGHRSVSWYQQTPGQGLQFLFEYFSETQRNKGNFPGRFSGRQFSNSRSEMNVSTLELGDSALYLCASSSADRGGDYGYTFGSGTRLTVV.

The V gene is TRBV18, the J gene TRBJ2-3; D not resolved. Trimming pared 0 bases from V and 2 bases from J, leaving 15 bases between. Germline assignment: CDR1 KGHSH and CDR2 LQKENI. The CDR3 contains 17 residues. The DNA of the CDR3 is TGTGCCAGCTCACCACCCTTCGTGCTCGGGCCCACAGATACGCAGTATTTT. Protein sequence: CASSPPFVLGPTDTQYF.

This chain uses TRBV7-9 with TRBJ2-1; 10 bases align to TRBD2. Per germline, CDR1 SEHNR and CDR2 FQNEAQ (reference sequence). The CDR3 spans 15 residues. J lost 10 bases, V lost 5 bases, and 11 bases had no gene match. Here the CDR3 reads CASSPSGGGFREQFF. For the CDR3, the DNA is TGTGCCAGCAGCCCTAGCGGGGGAGGGTTTCGGGAGCAGTTCTTC.

The chain employs TRBV5-4 and TRBJ1-2, with D unresolved. This CDR3 spans 13 amino acids. Trimming removed 4 bases at V and 8 bases at J, with 15 bases between. Germline V CDR1 and CDR2: SGHNT, YYREEE (reference sequence). The CDR3 here is CASSDPRAGGYTF. The DNA of the CDR3 is TGTGCCAGCAGCGATCCCCGGGCAGGAGGCTACACCTTC.

The chain couples TRBV7-8 to TRBJ2-3, with 9 bases matching TRBD2. V was pared by 5 bases and J by 0 bases, with 6 bases of the junction left unmatched. CDR3 length: 16 amino acids. The germline V gene encodes CDR1 SGHVS and CDR2 FQNEAQ. CDR3 in DNA: TGTGCCAGCAGCAAGGGACTAGCAGCTAGCACAGATACGCAGTATTTT. Encoded protein: CASSKGLAASTDTQYF.

CDR3 bases: TGTGCCAGCTCCCCTGGGGCAGGGGGCGGTTGGCAGTACTTC. Amino acids: CASSPGAGGGWQYF. The chain combines TRBV27 with TRBJ2-7, with TRBD1 matching 8 bases. This CDR3 has 14 residues. The J segment lost 9 bases and the V segment lost 8 bases, leaving 15 bases of the junction unmatched. The germline V gene encodes CDR1 MNHEY and CDR2 SMNVEV (reference sequence).

A single count supports this clone. This rearrangement joins TRBV2 to TRBJ1-5; 9 bases are shared with TRBD1. The CDR3 is made up of 15 amino acids. In germline, CDR1 is SNHLY, CDR2 FYNNEI. V lost 4 bases to trimming and J lost 6 bases; unmatched junction nucleotides: 7. DNA for the CDR3: TGTGCCAGCAGTGCTACAGGGGGCGCGGGTCAGCCCCAGCATTTT. This codes for CASSATGGAGQPQHF.

The gene calls are TRBV18 and TRBJ2-3; no definite D call. V lost 2 bases to trimming and J lost 1 base, with 10 bases between them. The CDR3 sequence is 15 residues long. CDR1 and CDR2 (germline): KGHSH, LQKENI. In DNA form, the CDR3 reads TGTGCCAGCTCACCAGCATCAATTCGCACAGATACGCAGTATTTT. The encoded protein is CASSPASIRTDTQYF.

V and J are TRBV7-2 and TRBJ2-1; 11 positions match TRBD2. CDR1 SGHTA and CDR2 FQGNSA come from the germline V gene. The CDR3 is 17 amino acids. Trimming at V came to 4 bases and at J to 7 bases, leaving 12 bases not matched to a gene. The CDR3 nucleotides read TGTGCCAGCAGCTCCATAACCTTAGCGGGAGGGGGGAATGAGCAGTTCTTC. Translated: CASSSITLAGGGNEQFF.

The genes are TRBV30 and TRBJ2-1; D might be TRBD1 or TRBD2, each matching 6 bases. The CDR3 is 14 residues long. The germline V gene has CDR1 GTSNPN and CDR2 SVGIG (reference sequence). With 4 bases removed from V and 7 bases from J, the gap between germline ends came to 17 bases. The CDR3 coding sequence is TGTGCCTGGATTCCGGGGGCCCCTTGGAATGAGCAGTTCTTC. Protein sequence: CAWIPGAPWNEQFF.

The V and J genes are TRBV18 and TRBJ1-6; 7 bases match TRBD1. The length of the CDR3 is 17 residues. The trim removed 3 bases at V and 7 bases at J, leaving 12 bases unmatched. Germline V CDR1 and CDR2: KGHSH, LQKENI. In DNA, the CDR3 is TGTGCCAGCTCACCTGGCACCGGTAGGACAGGCAATTCACCCCTCCACTTT. This sequence encodes CASSPGTGRTGNSPLHF.

The genes are TRBV30 and TRBJ2-7; D gene ambiguous. V lost 0 bases and J lost 7, with 10 bases in between. Germline CDR1 and CDR2: GTSNPN and SVGIG (reference sequence). This CDR3 comprises 12 residues. The CDR3 region is CAWSVIRWEQYF. DNA for the CDR3: TGTGCCTGGAGTGTAATCCGCTGGGAGCAGTACTTC.